The 15 T cell receptor beta chains below were found in one sample sequenced in a study of cytomegalovirus exposure and HLA in healthy donors. The repertoire was sequenced with immunoSEQ multiplex PCR; TCRdb's copy has only in-frame clones and lacks some. The repertoire has 90,000 to 150,000 clones, 85% to 90% of them found once; the top ten carry around 6%. Sequencing was performed on PBMCs. The receptors were gathered from a woman under 30 in good health and CMV-seropositive.

The V call is TRBV5-4, the J call TRBJ2-7; D may be TRBD2 (6 bases). V lost 4 bases, J lost 3 bases, and 17 bases lay in between. Germline CDR1 and CDR2: SGHNT and YYREEE (reference sequence). This CDR3 is built from 15 residues. CDR3: CASSRGLIENYEQYF. The CDR3 DNA follows: TGTGCCAGCAGCAGGGGACTTATAGAGAACTACGAGCAGTACTTC. Using reference TRBV5-4 and TRBJ2-7 for the parts outside the CDR3, the full variable domain is ETGVTQSPTHLIKTRGQQVTLRCSSQSGHNTVSWYQQALGQGPQFIFQYYREEENGRGNFPPRFSGLQFPNYSSELNVNALELDDSALYLCASSRGLIENYEQYFGPGTRLTVT.

The chain combines TRBV6-5 with TRBJ2-1, with TRBD1 matching over 9 bases. This CDR3 spans 14 amino acids. The germline gives CDR1 MNHEY, CDR2 SVGAGI. Trimming took 6 bases from V and 4 from J; bases not matched to a gene: 4. The CDR3 sequence is CASSRDREYNEQFF. The CDR3 DNA sequence: TGTGCCAGCAGCCGGGACAGGGAATACAATGAGCAGTTCTTC.

The chain couples TRBV5-1 to TRBJ2-7, with a possible D match to TRBD2 (5 bases). The CDR3 is made up of 14 amino acids. Germline V gene sequence: CDR1 SGHRS, CDR2 YFSETQ. V was pared by 0 bases and J by 1 base, with 8 bases between. The CDR3 DNA reads TGCGCCAGCAGCTTGGTACTAGGATCCTACGAGCAGTACTTC. Its protein product is CASSLVLGSYEQYF.

CDR3 nucleotides: TGCGCCAGCAGCCAAGCGGCAGGGGGCGGCCCACGACCACGAGAACTGTTTTTT. Translated, it gives CASSQAAGGGPRPRELFF. The chain employs TRBV4-1 and TRBJ1-4, with 8 bases aligning to TRBD1. The V segment lost 1 base and the J segment 12 bases; nucleotides outside the gene matches: 19. The CDR3 consists of 18 residues. CDR1 is MGHRA, CDR2 YSYEKL, per germline.

This chain joins TRBV7-9 and TRBJ2-1, with TRBD2 as a possible D gene (5 bases). The CDR3 is 17 amino acids. CDR1 is SEHNR and CDR2 is FQNEAQ in the germline V gene (reference sequence). The V and J ends lost 3 bases and 4 bases respectively, with 19 bases between them. CDR3 amino acids: CASSFATGLGRYNEQFF. The CDR3 coding sequence is TGTGCCAGCAGCTTTGCCACGGGGTTGGGGAGATACAATGAGCAGTTCTTC.

This chain links TRBV6-1 with TRBJ1-5; no definite D call. Germline V CDR1 and CDR2: MNHNS, SASEGT. The ends were cut back, 3 bases at V and 4 bases at J, with 7 bases in the middle. The CDR3 is 13 amino acids. The CDR3 bases are TGTGCCAGCAGTGATCTTTTTAATCAGCCCCAGCATTTT. Its protein product is CASSDLFNQPQHF.

This clone was seen more than once but under ten times. The chain links TRBV4-2 to TRBJ1-6; D ambiguous. Germline-derived CDR1 and CDR2 are LGHNA and YNFKEQ. The V and J ends lost 4 bases and 11 bases respectively, with 12 bases between them. The CDR3 sequence is 13 residues long. The DNA for the CDR3 is TGTGCCAGCAGCCGGTCTGTTTTAGCACCCCTCCACTTT. It specifies CASSRSVLAPLHF.

This chain connects TRBV7-6 to TRBJ2-1; weak D call: TRBD2 (5 bases). The V gene lost 1 base and the J gene lost 1 base, with 14 bases spanning the gap. The CDR3 covers 17 residues. Germline V gene sequence: CDR1 SGHVS, CDR2 FNYEAQ. CDR3 protein: CASSLDNVGASYNEQFF. For the CDR3, the DNA is TGTGCCAGCAGCTTAGATAACGTGGGAGCGTCCTACAATGAGCAGTTCTTC.

V gene TRBV5-1 combines with J gene TRBJ2-1; the match to TRBD2 covers 9 bases. V lost 0 bases, J lost 8 bases, and 3 bases stayed unmatched. Germline CDR1 and CDR2: SGHRS and YFSETQ. The CDR3 totals 14 residues. This CDR3 is CASSLGGGADEQFF. The CDR3 coding sequence is TGCGCCAGCAGCTTGGGCGGGGGGGCGGATGAGCAGTTCTTC.

The chain recombines TRBV11-2 with TRBJ2-7, with TRBD1 identical over 7 bases. The length of the CDR3 is 17 residues. Per germline, CDR1 SGHAT and CDR2 FQNNGV. After removal of 7 bases from V and 5 bases from J, the junction contained 20 bases not matched to a gene. The CDR3 here is CASNTGVGWDGDHEQYF. The CDR3 region has the DNA TGTGCCAGCAACACAGGGGTGGGGTGGGATGGGGACCACGAGCAGTACTTC.

The V call is TRBV9, the J call TRBJ2-2; a weak D match, TRBD1 (6 bases). Trimming took off 4 bases at V and 3 bases at J, with 10 bases between the two ends. CDR1 is SGDLS and CDR2 is YYNGEE in the germline V gene. There are 14 residues in the CDR3. In DNA, the CDR3 is TGTGCCAGCAGCAGGGACACTCACACCGGGGAGCTGTTTTTT. It yields the protein CASSRDTHTGELFF.

A single count supports this clone. The chain recombines TRBV9 with TRBJ1-6; 8 bases align to TRBD1. CDR1 and CDR2 (germline): SGDLS, YYNGEE. V was pared by 2 bases and J by 9 bases, with 4 bases of the junction left unmatched. This CDR3 is 14 amino acids long. The CDR3 nucleotides are TGTGCCAGCAGCGTCGGACAGGGATTTTCACCCCTCCACTTT. Its translation: CASSVGQGFSPLHF.

V gene TRBV7-9 combines with J gene TRBJ1-2, with 7 bases identical to TRBD1. Germline V CDR1 and CDR2: SEHNR, FQNEAQ (reference sequence). V shed 1 base, J shed 8 bases, and the junction held 4 bases outside the gene matches. This CDR3 is built from 13 residues. The CDR3 sequence: CASSLGDREGYTF. The CDR3 nucleotides are TGTGCCAGCAGCTTAGGTGACAGGGAAGGCTACACCTTC.

A single count supports this clone. The chain joins TRBV7-3 to TRBJ2-1, with 9 bases aligning to TRBD2. Germline lookup yields CDR1 SGHTA and CDR2 FQGTGA. The CDR3 is made up of 13 amino acids. V shed 5 bases and J 5 bases; nucleotides not matched to a gene: 1. The CDR3 nucleotides read TGTGCCAGCAGCCCTAGCGGGAACAATGAGCAGTTCTTC. It yields the protein CASSPSGNNEQFF.

The chain links TRBV7-9 to TRBJ2-3, with TRBD1 matching 11 bases. Germline CDR1 is SEHNR and CDR2 is FQNEAQ (reference sequence). This CDR3 has 15 residues. The V and J ends lost 4 bases and 3 bases, in that order; junction bases with no gene match: 3. CDR3 nucleotides: TGTGCCAGCAGCTCAGGACAGGGGGCAACAGATACGCAGTATTTT. This encodes CASSSGQGATDTQYF.